This passage covers 20 T cell receptor beta chains from one sample sequenced in a study of cytotoxic CD8 clonotypes in ibrutinib-treated CLL. Data came from immunoSEQ multiplex PCR; TCRdb stores just in-frame clones and leaves some out. The data contain roughly 52,000 clones, roughly 57% of them singletons. Specimen: PBMCs, collected after 12 months of ibrutinib treatment. These receptor sequences come from a human donor with chronic lymphocytic leukemia.

This clone was seen a handful of times. This chain uses TRBV7-2 with TRBJ2-7; perhaps TRBD1 as D (6 bases). There are 14 residues in the CDR3. CDR1 SGHTA and CDR2 FQGNSA come from the germline V gene. Trimming stripped 6 bases from V and 5 bases from J, with 17 bases between. CDR3 DNA: TGTGCCAGCAGTCTCGTCCCACAGGGAAACGAGCAGTACTTC. It specifies CASSLVPQGNEQYF.

The chain recombines TRBV29-1 with TRBJ2-1; TRBD2 agrees at 7 bases. The CDR3 has 14 residues. The V and J ends lost 5 bases and 7 bases, in that order; junction bases with no gene match: 11. Germline V gene data show CDR1 as SQVTM and CDR2 as ANQGSEA. This chain's CDR3 is CSVRGGVGENEQFF. The CDR3 DNA follows: TGCAGCGTTAGGGGAGGGGTTGGTGAGAATGAGCAGTTCTTC.

This chain links TRBV19 with TRBJ2-5, with 12 positions matching TRBD1. Germline V lookup: CDR1 LNHDA, CDR2 SQIVND (reference sequence). Trimming removed 8 bases from V and 5 bases from J; junction bases left unmatched: 3. The CDR3 loop spans 13 amino acids. As DNA, the CDR3 is TGTGCCAGTGGGGACAGGGGGCAGGAGACCCAGTACTTC. This gives the protein CASGDRGQETQYF. The variable domain in full, with the rest retrieved from reference TRBV19 and TRBJ2-5, is DGGITQSPKYLFRKEGQNVTLSCEQNLNHDAMYWYRQDPGQGLRLIYYSQIVNDFQKGDIAEGYSVSREKKESFPLTVTSAQKNPTAFYLCASGDRGQETQYFGPGTRLLVL.

This clone was detected once. The chain uses TRBV7-9 and TRBJ2-5; D remains unclear. The length of the CDR3 is 14 residues. The V and J ends lost 5 bases and 1 base respectively, with 11 bases between them. Germline CDR1 and CDR2: SEHNR and FQNEAQ (reference sequence). The CDR3 protein is CASSIYYTQETQYF. The CDR3 region has the DNA TGTGCCAGCAGCATATATTACACCCAAGAGACCCAGTACTTC.

The V and J genes are TRBV11-2 and TRBJ2-3; tentatively, D is TRBD1 (6 bases). The CDR3 runs to 15 residues. Trimming cost V 5 bases and J 0 bases, with 12 bases left between them. The germline gives CDR1 SGHAT, CDR2 FQNNGV. The CDR3 here is CASSTGQFSTDTQYF. CDR3 sequence (DNA): TGTGCCAGCAGCACCGGACAGTTTAGCACAGATACGCAGTATTTT.

CDR3 sequence (DNA): TGCGCCAGCAGCTTAACTGAAAGGGGAAGTGGCTACACCTTC. Translation: CASSLTERGSGYTF. The J gene is TRBJ1-2, the V gene TRBV5-1; possibly TRBD1 for D (5 bases). In germline, CDR1 is SGHRS, CDR2 YFSETQ. The length of the CDR3 is 14 residues. Trimming removed 2 bases from V and 7 bases from J, with 15 bases in between.

This clone was seen a few times. V and J are TRBV28 and TRBJ2-5; D may correspond to TRBD1 or TRBD2 (5 bases each). V dropped 5 bases and J dropped 2 bases, with 12 bases sitting between them. Looked up from germline, CDR1 is MDHEN and CDR2 is SYDVKM. This CDR3 region has 14 residues. The CDR3 sequence: CASSGSGHQETQYF. The CDR3, as DNA: TGTGCCAGCAGTGGGAGTGGACATCAAGAGACCCAGTACTTC.

This clone has only one observation. The genes are TRBV4-2 and TRBJ2-7; the D is unclear. The V gene lost 0 bases and the J gene lost 7 bases, with 7 bases spanning the gap. The V gene's germline CDR1 is LGHNA and CDR2 YNFKEQ. The CDR3 runs 12 residues. Here the CDR3 reads CASSQDMGEQYF. In DNA form, the CDR3 reads TGTGCCAGCAGCCAAGATATGGGGGAGCAGTACTTC.

The chain has TRBV11-2 and TRBJ2-1, with D possibly being TRBD2 (6 bases). CDR1 and CDR2 (germline): SGHAT, FQNNGV. The CDR3 loop spans 14 amino acids. V lost 1 base to trimming and J lost 4 bases, with 8 bases between them. CDR3 DNA sequence: TGTGCCAGCAGCTTAGCGGGAGTGTACAATGAGCAGTTCTTC. Amino acid sequence: CASSLAGVYNEQFF. The complete variable domain, with remaining parts taken from reference TRBV11-2 and TRBJ2-1, reads EAGVAQSPRYKIIEKRQSVAFWCNPISGHATLYWYQQILGQGPKLLIQFQNNGVVDDSQLPKDRFSAERLKGVDSTLKIQPAKLEDSAVYLCASSLAGVYNEQFFGPGTRLTVL.

The chain couples TRBV19 to TRBJ2-7; 7 bases are a match to TRBD2. Germline CDR1 reads LNHDA; CDR2 reads SQIVND (reference sequence). The length of the CDR3 is 13 residues. With 6 bases clipped from V and 4 bases from J, the junction kept 6 bases outside the gene matches. The CDR3 DNA reads as TGTGCCAGTAGACGGAGGGAGGGGTACGAGCAGTACTTC. Residues: CASRRREGYEQYF.

The chain links TRBV30 to TRBJ1-5; the D gene is possibly TRBD1 (6 bases). Germline lookup yields CDR1 GTSNPN and CDR2 SVGIG (reference sequence). The V end lost 3 bases, the J end lost 6 bases, and 18 bases lay between the germline ends. The CDR3 runs 15 residues. The DNA for the CDR3 is TGTGCCTGGAGGGCCGGGGGGGGCGAAGGTCAGCCCCAGCATTTT. Translation: CAWRAGGGEGQPQHF.

This chain links TRBV5-1 with TRBJ2-1; 13 bases map to TRBD2. The germline gives CDR1 SGHRS, CDR2 YFSETQ. The V and J ends lost 2 bases and 2 bases, in that order; junction bases with no gene match: 10. The CDR3 runs to 19 residues. The CDR3: CASSFGLLAGGPAYNEQFF. In DNA form, the CDR3 reads TGCGCCAGCAGCTTTGGTCTACTAGCGGGAGGGCCTGCCTACAATGAGCAGTTCTTC. The whole variable domain, remainder taken from reference TRBV5-1 and TRBJ2-1, is KAGVTQTPRYLIKTRGQQVTLSCSPISGHRSVSWYQQTPGQGLQFLFEYFSETQRNKGNFPGRFSGRQFSNSRSEMNVSTLELGDSALYLCASSFGLLAGGPAYNEQFFGPGTRLTVL.

This clone came up a few times. This chain connects TRBV6-1 to TRBJ1-4; D gene unclear. From germline, CDR1 is MNHNS and CDR2 SASEGT. Trimming left V 5 bases short and J 1 base short, with 8 bases between. The CDR3 extends over 14 amino acids. The CDR3 region has the DNA TGTGCCAGCAGTATGTTGGGAACTAATGAAAAACTGTTTTTT. Its translation is CASSMLGTNEKLFF.

This clone was seen a single time. The chain recombines TRBV27 with TRBJ2-1; D is unclear. This CDR3 has 11 amino acids. CDR1 MNHEY and CDR2 SMNVEV come from the germline V gene (reference sequence). The CDR3 bases are TGTGAAGCATCTAACTACAATGAGCAGTTCTTC. It codes for CEASNYNEQFF.

The chain combines TRBV5-6 with TRBJ2-7; D gene ambiguous. CDR3 length: 14 amino acids. Germline lookup yields CDR1 SGHDT and CDR2 YYEEEE. The ends were cut back, 4 bases at V and 1 base at J, with 12 bases in the middle. The CDR3 DNA reads as TGTGCCAGCAGCGTGCTTCGTAGGTCCTACGAGCAGTACTTC. It specifies CASSVLRRSYEQYF.

This clone has a handful of counts. The chain uses TRBV5-1 and TRBJ2-5, with 15 bases lining up with TRBD2. CDR1 is SGHRS, CDR2 YFSETQ, per germline. The CDR3 is 22 residues long. J lost 2 bases, V lost 2 bases, and 19 bases had no gene match. The CDR3 loop reads CASSFPTPGLAGGYPLQETQYF. For the CDR3, the DNA is TGCGCCAGCAGCTTCCCTACCCCGGGACTAGCGGGAGGATATCCCTTACAAGAGACCCAGTACTTC.

The chain joins TRBV27 to TRBJ2-5; weak D call: TRBD2 (5 bases). The germline V gene has CDR1 MNHEY and CDR2 SMNVEV (reference sequence). The length of the CDR3 is 15 residues. The V and J ends lost 10 bases and 5 bases respectively, with 23 bases between them. The DNA for the CDR3 is TGTGCCATCGCGCGATCGCCGAGGGATCGGGAGACCCAGTACTTC. It codes for CAIARSPRDRETQYF.

The chain carries TRBV27 and TRBJ1-5, with no clear D. V dropped 2 bases and J dropped 3 bases, with 11 bases sitting between them. The germline V gene has CDR1 MNHEY and CDR2 SMNVEV (reference sequence). This CDR3 is 15 amino acids long. CDR3: CASSLTDGSNQPQHF. The CDR3 region has the DNA TGTGCCAGCAGTTTAACGGACGGATCCAATCAGCCCCAGCATTTT.

This rearrangement joins TRBV2 to TRBJ1-5; D may be TRBD1 (6 bases). Trimming removed 1 base from V and 7 bases from J, with 11 bases in between. Germline-derived CDR1 and CDR2 are SNHLY and FYNNEI. The CDR3 runs to 14 residues. DNA of the CDR3: TGTGCCAGCAGTGAAGAGGGGGTCCCACAGCCCCAGCATTTT. Its protein is CASSEEGVPQPQHF.

This clone has just a few counts. The rearrangement uses TRBV28 and TRBJ1-5; D gene uncertain. With 6 bases removed from V and 2 bases from J, the gap between germline ends came to 14 bases. Germline CDR1 and CDR2: MDHEN and SYDVKM. This CDR3 contains 15 residues. The CDR3 bases are TGTGCCAGCAGGACGCAGGTTGGCGGCAATCAGCCCCAGCATTTT. Protein product: CASRTQVGGNQPQHF.